These T cell receptor beta chains were read from a single sample in a study of patients and donors after allogeneic stem cell transplantation. TCRdb re-analysed the RT-PCR reads in MiXCR, keeping a single row per CDR3 protein. Among 800,000 to 1,000,000 distinct CDR3 sequences listed, roughly 17% were seen once. Sequences were obtained from blood, either unsorted or a sorted T cell fraction (not recorded which). The receptors were sampled from a human donor who was either an allogeneic HSCT recipient or a stem cell or donor lymphocyte infusion donor (not recorded which). It is not recorded whose cells these are; they may come from a transplant donor. CDR3s include the opening cysteine and the closing phenylalanine or tryptophan. A D gene is named only where the DNA matches it firmly. Where a row states a size, it is once, few, many or the class of an expanded clone; other rows omit it.

V gene: TRBV7-6
J gene: TRBJ2-6
D gene: NA
clone size: NA
CDR3 protein: CASSLNPIQGAGANVLTF
CDR3 DNA: TGTGCCAGCAGCTTAAACCCTATTCAGGGTGCTGGGGCCAACGTCCTGACTTTC

V gene: TRBV29-1
J gene: TRBJ2-7
D gene: TRBD1
clone size: many
CDR3 protein: CSVEGQPRYEQYF
CDR3 DNA: TGCAGCGTTGAGGGACAGCCAAGATACGAGCAGTACTTC

V gene: TRBV12-3/TRBV12-4
J gene: TRBJ2-1
D gene: TRBD2
clone size: many
CDR3 protein: CASSYGGGAFGQFF
CDR3 DNA: TGTGCCAGCAGTTACGGCGGGGGGGCTTTTGGGCAGTTCTTC

V gene: TRBV24-1
J gene: TRBJ2-5
D gene: NA
clone size: many
CDR3 protein: CATSDLGSGEETQYF
CDR3 DNA: TGTGCCACCAGTGATTTGGGTAGCGGAGAAGAGACCCAGTACTTC

V gene: TRBV12-3/TRBV12-4
J gene: TRBJ1-1
D gene: NA
clone size: few
CDR3 protein: CASSLRWETEAFF
CDR3 DNA: TGTGCCAGCAGTTTGAGATGGGAGACTGAAGCTTTCTTT

V gene: TRBV29-1
J gene: TRBJ2-1
D gene: NA
clone size: few
CDR3 protein: CSVETDLEVYNEQFF
CDR3 DNA: TGCAGCGTTGAAACGGACCTGGAGGTCTACAATGAGCAGTTCTTC

V gene: TRBV7-2
J gene: TRBJ1-3
D gene: TRBD1
clone size: few
CDR3 protein: CASSRDRGSGNTIYF
CDR3 DNA: TGTGCCAGCAGCCGGGACAGGGGCTCTGGAAACACCATATATTTT

V gene: TRBV9
J gene: TRBJ2-7
D gene: NA
clone size: NA
CDR3 protein: CASSPPGDGRNEQYF
CDR3 DNA: TGTGCCAGCAGCCCCCCGGGGGATGGGAGGAACGAGCAGTACTTC

V gene: TRBV29-1
J gene: TRBJ2-3
D gene: TRBD2
clone size: NA
CDR3 protein: CSVGPTGLAGGFDTQYF
CDR3 DNA: TGCAGCGTTGGGCCTACGGGACTAGCGGGAGGGTTCGATACGCAGTATTTT

V gene: TRBV20-1
J gene: TRBJ2-7
D gene: TRBD2
clone size: few
CDR3 protein: CSASRGGGPDEQYF
CDR3 DNA: TGCAGTGCTTCACGGGGGGGAGGGCCCGACGAGCAGTACTTC

V gene: TRBV6-1
J gene: TRBJ2-7
D gene: NA
clone size: few
CDR3 protein: CASSEGPSRTYEQYF
CDR3 DNA: TGTGCCAGCAGTGAAGGTCCCTCTCGGACCTACGAGCAGTACTTC

V gene: TRBV4-2
J gene: TRBJ1-1
D gene: NA
clone size: few
CDR3 protein: CASSQVEGSPEAFF
CDR3 DNA: TGTGCCAGCAGCCAAGTGGAGGGTAGCCCTGAAGCTTTCTTT

V gene: TRBV3-1
J gene: TRBJ2-3
D gene: NA
clone size: once
CDR3 protein: CASSQVRLGADTQYF
CDR3 DNA: TGTGCCAGCAGCCAAGTAAGGCTGGGCGCAGATACGCAGTATTTT

V gene: TRBV2
J gene: TRBJ2-1
D gene: NA
clone size: few
CDR3 protein: CASSGAPVVVGWEQFF
CDR3 DNA: TGTGCCAGCAGTGGGGCCCCTGTGGTAGTGGGTTGGGAGCAGTTCTTC

V gene: TRBV20-1
J gene: TRBJ2-7
D gene: TRBD2
clone size: NA
CDR3 protein: CSAPDRRESYEQYF
CDR3 DNA: TGCAGTGCACCTGATCGGCGGGAGAGCTACGAGCAGTACTTC

V gene: TRBV30
J gene: TRBJ2-1
D gene: TRBD2
clone size: NA
CDR3 protein: CAWSKATSGRTRIYNEQFF
CDR3 DNA: TGTGCCTGGAGTAAGGCCACTAGCGGGAGGACTCGAATCTACAATGAGCAGTTCTTC

V gene: TRBV15
J gene: TRBJ1-2
D gene: NA
clone size: few
CDR3 protein: CATSRGGGYYGYTF
CDR3 DNA: TGTGCCACCAGCAGAGGTGGAGGGTACTATGGCTACACCTTC

V gene: TRBV20-1
J gene: TRBJ2-1
D gene: TRBD1
clone size: many
CDR3 protein: CSARVTGQTAFMNEQFF
CDR3 DNA: TGCAGTGCTAGAGTAACGGGACAGACAGCCTTCATGAATGAGCAGTTCTTC

V gene: TRBV6-2/TRBV6-3
J gene: TRBJ2-7
D gene: TRBD2
clone size: NA
CDR3 protein: CASSYSMASGEEIYEQYF
CDR3 DNA: TGTGCCAGCAGTTACTCGATGGCTAGCGGGGAGGAGATTTACGAGCAGTACTTC

V gene: TRBV13
J gene: TRBJ1-6
D gene: TRBD1
clone size: few
CDR3 protein: CASSLYGDRMNSPLHF
CDR3 DNA: TGTGCCAGCAGCCTATACGGGGACAGGATGAATTCACCCCTCCACTTT

V gene: TRBV7-9
J gene: TRBJ1-5
D gene: NA
clone size: few
CDR3 protein: CASSPENQPQHF
CDR3 DNA: TGTGCCAGCAGCCCCGAAAATCAGCCCCAGCATTTT

V gene: TRBV6-5
J gene: TRBJ2-3
D gene: NA
clone size: many
CDR3 protein: CASSYSPTGTDTQYF
CDR3 DNA: TGTGCCAGCAGTTACTCGCCTACGGGCACAGATACGCAGTATTTT